This T cell receptor (beta chain) appears in the sequencing data of a study of blood T cells in healthy people across ages. General study points: Naive and antigen-experienced cells could not be conclusively compared, given unsorted PBMCs.

This CDR3 has 16 residues. V was pared by 5 bases and J by 0 bases, with 10 bases of the junction left unmatched. The V gene's germline CDR1 is DFQATT and CDR2 SNEGSKA (reference sequence). It was with a sample-barcoded 5' primer and a J-beta primer mix that a second PCR of roughly 6 to 11 cycles was run. TCRdb itself ran the 5' RACE reads through MiXCR, one entry per CDR3 protein. There are 650,000 to 1,000,000 distinct CDR3 sequences in the sample; under 40% occur only once, and 10% to 15% lies in the top ten. About this clonotype itself: Antigen specificity is unknown.

This chain connects TRBV20-1 to TRBJ2-3, with 8 bases matching TRBD1. The sequencing input was blood. This TCR derives from a man between 18 and 35 years old in good health. The CDR3 here is CSAGKGDRKSTDTQYF. CDR3 sequence (DNA): TGCAGTGCTGGGAAGGGGGACAGGAAGAGCACAGATACGCAGTATTTT.